This T cell receptor beta chain was captured by sequencing in a study of T cell responses to AZD1222 COVID-19 vaccine. Some clones are missing from TCRdb's copy, which holds only in-frame ones; the method was immunoSEQ multiplex PCR. The sample records some 170,000 clones, roughly 92% being singletons. This clone has only one observation. This CDR3 is 14 amino acids long. V was clipped by 0 bases and J by 6 bases, with 11 bases between them. Looked up from germline, CDR1 is SGDLS and CDR2 is YYNGEE. The chain has TRBV9 and TRBJ2-3; no clear D. Sequencing used peripheral blood, obtained 28 days after the second AZD1222 dose. The TCR originated in an adult who received the AZD1222 COVID-19 vaccine. CDR3: CASSVEQAGDTQYF. CDR3 in DNA: TGTGCCAGCAGCGTAGAACAAGCCGGCGATACGCAGTATTTT.